Below are 22 T cell receptor beta chains sequenced from a single sample in a study of identical twins. TCRdb analysed the 5' RACE reads with MiXCR anew, one entry per CDR3 protein. This sample carries 1.5 million to 2 million distinct CDR3 sequences, around a third of them seen once, and the ten largest clones take 0.25% to 0.3%. Sequenced input: cord blood. All receptors derive from a newborn girl in good health.

This clonotype was seen a handful of times. The CDR3, as DNA: TGCAGTATTAACAGGGCTAGCTCCTATAATTCACCCCTCCACTTT. Amino acids: CSINRASSYNSPLHF. The J gene is TRBJ1-6, the V gene TRBV20-1; perhaps TRBD1 as D (6 bases). The V gene's germline CDR1 is DFQATT and CDR2 SNEGSKA (reference sequence). Between the trimmed V and J ends, which lost 8 bases and 0 bases, there was a span of 14 bases. The CDR3 extends over 15 amino acids.

This chain connects TRBV20-1 to TRBJ1-2, with no clear D. Germline lookup yields CDR1 DFQATT and CDR2 SNEGSKA (reference sequence). This CDR3 is 10 amino acids long. The chain's CDR3 is CRAAGNGYTF. DNA for the CDR3: TGCAGGGCCGCCGGGAATGGCTACACCTTC.

This clonotype was seen a handful of times. The V and J genes are TRBV5-1 and TRBJ2-7; D ambiguous. The CDR3 covers 15 residues. Trimming left V 0 bases short and J 2 bases short, with 12 bases between. Germline loops: CDR1 SGHRS, CDR2 YFSETQ. The CDR3 nucleotides read TGCGCCAGCAGCTTGGTTATGGGTGTAACCTACGAGCAGTACTTC. Its protein product is CASSLVMGVTYEQYF.

This clonotype was observed a handful of times. Written as DNA, the CDR3 is TGTGCCAGCAGTTACTCTAGAGGGCTGAACGGCTACACCTTC. Protein product: CASSYSRGLNGYTF. This sequence joins TRBV6-2 or TRBV6-3 and TRBJ1-2; D call uncertain. CDR1 MNHEY and CDR2 SVGEGT come from the germline V gene. With 0 bases removed from V and 8 bases from J, the gap between germline ends came to 13 bases. The CDR3 extends over 14 amino acids.

As to this clonotype: One end of the junction fails to match germline, which may point to a read error. The chain employs TRBV6-1 and TRBJ1-5, with D possibly being TRBD1 (5 bases). Germline assignment: CDR1 MNHNS and CDR2 SASEGT. This CDR3 spans 15 amino acids. In DNA form, the CDR3 reads TGTGCCAGCAGTGCACAGGATCGGGGCAACCAGCCCCAGCATTTT. It encodes CASSAQDRGNQPQHF.

This chain connects TRBV14 to TRBJ2-7, with unresolved D. Germline CDR1 and CDR2: SGHDN and FVKESK. The CDR3 sequence is 16 residues long. V gave up 1 base and J gave up 0 bases, with 13 bases separating them. The CDR3 nucleotides are TGTGCCAGCAGCCAAGTTCCGACGGTCCGCTCCTACGAGCAGTACTTC. Residues: CASSQVPTVRSYEQYF.

This chain uses TRBV11-2 with TRBJ2-3; D ambiguous. The CDR3 contains 15 residues. The V end was cut by 2 bases, the J end by 2 bases, with 11 bases between. Per the germline V gene, CDR1 is SGHAT and CDR2 is FQNNGV. The CDR3 protein is CASSLRGPITDTQYF. CDR3 nucleotides: TGTGCCAGCAGCTTAAGAGGCCCCATCACAGATACGCAGTATTTT.

The chain employs TRBV7-2 and TRBJ1-5; TRBD1 might be the D (5 bases). The germline gives CDR1 SGHTA, CDR2 FQGNSA. Trimming left V 2 bases short and J 9 bases short, with 8 bases between. The CDR3 has 12 amino acids. For the CDR3, the DNA is TGTGCCAGCAGCTTACTGAGGGGGCCCCAGCATTTT. It specifies CASSLLRGPQHF.

This clonotype was observed a few times. This chain connects TRBV2 to TRBJ2-3; 9 bases align to TRBD2. This CDR3 is built from 15 residues. Germline V CDR1 and CDR2: SNHLY, FYNNEI. The junction had 12 bases not matched to a gene; V was cut back by 8 bases and J by 6 bases. This chain's CDR3 is CASCDLAGWSDTQYF. The CDR3 coding sequence is TGTGCCAGCTGCGATCTAGCGGGGTGGTCGGATACGCAGTATTTT.

This clonotype occurred once. The chain carries TRBV28 and TRBJ1-6; D is possibly TRBD1 (6 bases). The germline V and J ends were trimmed by 8 bases and 0 bases, with 20 bases remaining between them. The CDR3 is made up of 18 amino acids. The germline V gene has CDR1 MDHEN and CDR2 SYDVKM. This CDR3 is CASGQIGYPTSYNSPLHF. DNA of the CDR3: TGTGCCAGCGGACAGATAGGGTATCCGACCTCCTATAATTCACCCCTCCACTTT.

The V and J genes are TRBV4-2 and TRBJ1-1; D is unclear. Germline lookup yields CDR1 LGHNA and CDR2 YNFKEQ. The CDR3 runs to 13 residues. V was cut by 4 bases and J by 10 bases, with 16 bases left in between. CDR3 in DNA: TGTGCCAGCAGCCCTCTTGCTGGGGAGCGAGCTTTCTTT. This sequence encodes CASSPLAGERAFF.

This clonotype was detected only a few times. This chain's CDR3 is CASSFGAVKNIQYF. The CDR3 coding sequence is TGTGCCAGCAGCTTCGGGGCTGTCAAAAACATTCAGTACTTC. This chain uses TRBV7-2 with TRBJ2-4, with D possibly called TRBD1 or TRBD2 (5 bases each). The ends were cut back, 3 bases at V and 3 bases at J, with 9 bases in the middle. Germline CDR1 is SGHTA and CDR2 is FQGNSA. The CDR3 totals 14 residues.

This clonotype has a handful of counts. A much larger clone differs from this one at a single base, so this may be a read error. The chain is built from TRBV14 and TRBJ1-1; D is unresolved. Per germline, CDR1 SGHDN and CDR2 FVKESK. This CDR3 spans 13 amino acids. Trimming took 1 base from V and 2 from J, leaving 5 bases between them. DNA of the CDR3: TGTGCCAGCAGCCAAGGACATAACACTGAAGCTTTCTTT. Translation gives CASSQGHNTEAFF.

J is TRBJ2-1 and V is TRBV4-2, with TRBD2 matching 7 bases. Germline assignment: CDR1 LGHNA and CDR2 YNFKEQ. There are 15 residues in the CDR3. J gave up 3 bases and V 0 bases, and 2 bases lay outside the gene matches. CDR3 coding DNA: TGTGCCAGCAGCCAAGAAGCGGGGCACTACAATGAGCAGTTCTTC. Translation: CASSQEAGHYNEQFF.

V usage is TRBV15 and J usage is TRBJ2-1; D uncertain. The CDR3 spans 13 residues. The germline V and J ends were trimmed by 4 bases and 5 bases, with 9 bases remaining between them. CDR1 is LNHNV, CDR2 YYDKDF, per germline (reference sequence). Written as DNA, the CDR3 is TGTGCCACCAGCACCAGGTTGAACAATGAGCAGTTCTTC. Translated, it gives CATSTRLNNEQFF.

The chain couples TRBV4-2 to TRBJ2-2, with TRBD2 matching 7 bases. Germline values: CDR1 LGHNA, CDR2 YNFKEQ. V lost 1 base, J lost 5 bases, and 13 bases stayed unmatched. This CDR3 is 18 amino acids long. CDR3 coding DNA: TGTGCCAGCAGCCAAGGAATGGGAGCGGGATTTCGGACCGGGGAGCTGTTTTTT. Translation: CASSQGMGAGFRTGELFF.

This clonotype occurred a few times. CDR3 protein: CASSQEARSNEQFF. For the CDR3, the DNA is TGTGCCAGCAGCCAAGAAGCCCGTTCTAATGAGCAGTTCTTC. The chain combines TRBV4-2 with TRBJ2-1; D ambiguous. Trimming cost V 0 bases and J 7 bases, with 10 bases left between them. CDR1 and CDR2 (germline): LGHNA, YNFKEQ. The CDR3 runs 14 residues.

This clonotype was seen many times. This CDR3 is CSVHNYGYTF. The CDR3 bases are TGCAGTGTCCATAACTATGGCTACACCTTC. This chain links TRBV20-1 with TRBJ1-2; D unresolved. Trimming cost V 7 bases and J 1 base, with 4 bases left between them. Germline V CDR1 and CDR2: DFQATT, SNEGSKA (reference sequence). The CDR3 covers 10 residues.

The genes are TRBV18 and TRBJ1-6, with no clear D. This CDR3 is 13 amino acids long. Looked up from germline, CDR1 is KGHSH and CDR2 is LQKENI. The germline V and J ends were trimmed by 0 bases and 9 bases, with 6 bases remaining between them. The CDR3 loop is CASSPPGVSPLHF. As DNA, the CDR3 is TGTGCCAGCTCACCACCCGGGGTTTCACCCCTCCACTTT.

As to this clonotype: One end of the junction varies from germline; a read error may be responsible. The V and J genes are TRBV29-1 and TRBJ1-5, with 7 bases aligning to TRBD1. This CDR3 comprises 13 residues. Looked up from germline, CDR1 is SQVTM and CDR2 is ANQGSEA. In nucleotides, the CDR3 is TGCAGCGTTGGACAGGGTGGCAATCGGCCCCAGCATTTT. As protein: CSVGQGGNRPQHF. The full variable domain, in which reference TRBV29-1 and TRBJ1-5 provide the parts outside the CDR3, is SAVISQKPSRDICQRGTSLTIQCQVDSQVTMMFWYRQQPGQSLTLIATANQGSEATYESGFVIDKFPISRPNLTFSTLTVSNMSPEDSSIYLCSVGQGGNRPQHFGDGTRLSIL.

The V call is TRBV7-2, the J call TRBJ1-5; D possibly corresponds to TRBD1 (6 bases). V was trimmed by 0 bases and J by 5 bases, leaving 11 bases between them. CDR3 size: 15 residues. Looked up from germline, CDR1 is SGHTA and CDR2 is FQGNSA. CDR3 loop: CASSLAGAGYQPQHF. CDR3 DNA sequence: TGTGCCAGCAGCTTAGCGGGGGCAGGGTATCAGCCCCAGCATTTT.

The chain couples TRBV5-1 to TRBJ2-3, with TRBD2 as a possible D gene (6 bases). V was clipped by 1 base and J by 2 bases, with 8 bases between them. The germline gives CDR1 SGHRS, CDR2 YFSETQ. The CDR3 has 14 residues. Here the CDR3 reads CASSLQRATDTQYF. Here the CDR3 DNA reads TGCGCCAGCAGCTTGCAGCGGGCCACAGATACGCAGTATTTT.